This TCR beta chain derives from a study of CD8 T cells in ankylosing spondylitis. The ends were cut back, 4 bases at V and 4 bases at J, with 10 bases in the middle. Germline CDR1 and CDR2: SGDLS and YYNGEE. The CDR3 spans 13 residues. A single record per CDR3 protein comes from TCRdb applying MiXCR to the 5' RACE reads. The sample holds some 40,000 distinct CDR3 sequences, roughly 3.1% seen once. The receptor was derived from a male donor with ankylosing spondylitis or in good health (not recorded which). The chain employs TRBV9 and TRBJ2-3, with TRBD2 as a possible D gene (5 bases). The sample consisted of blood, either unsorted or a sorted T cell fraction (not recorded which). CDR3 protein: CASSKLGPDTQYF. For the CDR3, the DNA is TGTGCCAGCAGCAAACTAGGCCCAGATACGCAGTATTTT.